A single sample gave rise to the 12 T cell receptor beta chains below, sequenced in a study of beta chain features in type 1 diabetes. What these receptors recognize is not known. Whole-study results and caveats: For Type 1 diabetes patients, all four CD4+ subsets carried TCRB CDR3s that were moderately but significantly shorter.

What was sequenced were expressed TCRB transcripts, since all of the isolated RNA had been reverse transcribed. Method: immunoSEQ multiplex PCR; TCRdb's copy keeps in-frame clones and lacks some. The table lists about 700,000 clones, around an eighth of them singletons. Sequencing used naive CD4+ T cells from blood. The receptors originated from a man aged 18 to 29 with type 1 diabetes.

The sample holds a few counts of this clone. The chain employs TRBV6-7 and TRBJ2-7; 8 bases fit TRBD1. TRBV6-7 is reported as an ORF; its role is uncertain. V lost 7 bases to trimming and J lost 3 bases; unmatched junction nucleotides: 8. This CDR3 region has 14 residues. CDR3 coding DNA: TGTGCCAGCAATAACGGGACAGGAGGCTACGAGCAGTACTTC. It encodes CASNNGTGGYEQYF.

This clone was counted once. V usage is TRBV30 and J usage is TRBJ1-4, with 8 bases identical to TRBD1. After removal of 1 base from V and 8 bases from J, the junction contained 15 bases not matched to a gene. The length of the CDR3 is 17 residues. Germline CDR1 GTSNPN, CDR2 SVGIG (reference sequence). The CDR3 DNA reads as TGTGCCTGGAGTGGGCGGGGACAGGCAAGGGATAGGGAAAAACTGTTTTTT. This encodes CAWSGRGQARDREKLFF.

The chain has TRBV27 and TRBJ1-1, with D perhaps TRBD1 (5 bases). The CDR3 runs to 14 residues. The V and J ends lost 5 bases and 1 base respectively, with 11 bases between them. The germline V gene encodes CDR1 MNHEY and CDR2 SMNVEV (reference sequence). CDR3 sequence (DNA): TGTGCCAGCAGTGCAGGGTGGGGGAACACTGAAGCTTTCTTT. Translating it yields CASSAGWGNTEAFF.

This chain uses TRBV29-1 with TRBJ2-2, with D maybe TRBD2 (6 bases). Germline loops: CDR1 SQVTM, CDR2 ANQGSEA. Trimming stripped 2 bases from V and 7 bases from J, with 11 bases between. CDR3 length: 13 amino acids. The CDR3 DNA follows: TGCAGCGTTGAACGGGGGTTCGGCGGGGAGCTGTTTTTT. This sequence encodes CSVERGFGGELFF.

This clone was seen only a few times. The J gene is TRBJ1-1, the V gene TRBV5-1; D call uncertain. This CDR3 has 13 amino acids. V gave up 3 bases and J gave up 1 base, with 7 bases separating them. The germline V gene has CDR1 SGHRS and CDR2 YFSETQ. The chain's CDR3 is CASSWAANTEAFF. CDR3 nucleotides: TGCGCCAGCAGCTGGGCGGCGAACACTGAAGCTTTCTTT.

In its sample, this clone was seen a few times. V and J are TRBV6-6 and TRBJ1-6, with 7 bases matching TRBD1. The V segment lost 5 bases and the J segment 8 bases; nucleotides outside the gene matches: 0. The CDR3 runs 12 residues. CDR1 and CDR2 from the germline V gene are MNHNY and SVGAGI (reference sequence). Here the CDR3 reads CASSTGDSPLHF. CDR3 DNA: TGTGCCAGCAGTACAGGGGATTCACCCCTCCACTTT.

The V and J genes are TRBV29-1 and TRBJ2-3; D is perhaps TRBD2 (5 bases). Germline CDR1 is SQVTM and CDR2 is ANQGSEA. This CDR3 has 12 residues. The V gene lost 3 bases and the J gene lost 2 bases, with 6 bases spanning the gap. CDR3 DNA sequence: TGCAGCGTTGAGGACTTCACAGATACGCAGTATTTT. Translating it yields CSVEDFTDTQYF.

The V and J genes are TRBV6-1 and TRBJ2-2, with 9 positions matching TRBD1. This CDR3 contains 16 residues. J lost 1 base, V lost 2 bases, and 2 bases had no gene match. Germline CDR1 is MNHNS and CDR2 is SASEGT. As DNA, the CDR3 is TGTGCCAGCAGTGAAAACAGGGGGCTGAACACCGGGGAGCTGTTTTTT. As protein: CASSENRGLNTGELFF.

In its sample, this clone was seen a few times. Sequence at one end of the junction differs from germline and may be a read error. The J gene is TRBJ2-3, the V gene TRBV7-7; TRBD2 is a possible D gene (7 bases). The germline CDR1 and CDR2 sequences are SSHAT and FNYEAQ (reference sequence). CDR3 size: 15 residues. The DNA for the CDR3 is TGTGCTAGCAGCTTGAGGGGGGGCTTTACAGATACGCAGTATTTT. Translating gives CASSLRGGFTDTQYF.

In this sample, this clone turned up a few times. The chain links TRBV9 to TRBJ2-1, with D unresolved. The CDR3 totals 13 residues. Trimming shortened V by 0 bases and J by 5 bases, and 6 bases separated the two germline ends. Germline V lookup: CDR1 SGDLS, CDR2 YYNGEE. CDR3 region: CASSVVYDNEQFF. The CDR3 DNA is TGTGCCAGCAGCGTAGTCTACGACAATGAGCAGTTCTTC.

This clone was detected only a few times. The rearrangement links TRBV14 to TRBJ2-3; D unclear. Germline V gives CDR1 SGHDN, CDR2 FVKESK. The CDR3 sequence is 13 residues long. Trimming shortened V by 6 bases and J by 0 bases, and 7 bases separated the two germline ends. The CDR3 region has the DNA TGTGCCAGCAGGGTGGCTAGCACAGATACGCAGTATTTT. It specifies CASRVASTDTQYF.

V is TRBV5-4 and J is TRBJ2-3; tentatively, D is TRBD1 (6 bases). V gave up 7 bases and J gave up 5 bases, with 17 bases separating them. There are 14 residues in the CDR3. CDR1 SGHNT and CDR2 YYREEE come from the germline V gene (reference sequence). This chain's CDR3 is CASGSRDIQDTQYF. CDR3 bases: TGTGCCAGCGGGTCCCGGGACATTCAAGATACGCAGTATTTT.